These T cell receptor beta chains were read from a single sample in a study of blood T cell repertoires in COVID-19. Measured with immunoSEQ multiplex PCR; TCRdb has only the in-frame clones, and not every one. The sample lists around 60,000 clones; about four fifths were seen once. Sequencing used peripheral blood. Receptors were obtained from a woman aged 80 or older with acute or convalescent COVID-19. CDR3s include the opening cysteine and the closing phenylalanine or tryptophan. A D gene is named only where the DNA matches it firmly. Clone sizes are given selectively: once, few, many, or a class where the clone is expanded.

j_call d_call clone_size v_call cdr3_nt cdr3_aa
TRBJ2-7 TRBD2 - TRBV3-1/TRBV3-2 TGTGCCAGCAGCCCTCAGGGGACTAGCGGGAACTACGAGCAGTACTTC CASSPQGTSGNYEQYF
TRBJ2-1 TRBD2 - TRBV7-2 TGTGCCAGCAGCTTAGGGAGCGGGGGGAACAATGAGCAGTTCTTC CASSLGSGGNNEQFF
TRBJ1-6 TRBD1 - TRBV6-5 TGTGCCAGCAGAATAAACAGGGGAAATTCACCCCTCCACTTT CASRINRGNSPLHF
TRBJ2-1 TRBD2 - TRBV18 TGTGCCAGCTCACCGCCGGGACTAGCGGCCTATGAGCAGTTCTTC CASSPPGLAAYEQFF
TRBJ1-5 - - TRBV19 TGTGCCAGTAATACCGGGACTTCTAGCAATCAGCCCCAGCATTTT CASNTGTSSNQPQHF
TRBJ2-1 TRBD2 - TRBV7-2 TGTGCCAGCAGCTTAGCCCTTTCTAGGCGGGGGGGCGGTGAGCAGTTCTTC CASSLALSRRGGGEQFF
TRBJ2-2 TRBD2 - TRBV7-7 TGTGCCAGCAGCCCTAGCGGGAGCAACACCGGGGAGCTGTTTTTT CASSPSGSNTGELFF
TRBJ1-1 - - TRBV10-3 TGTGCCATCAGTGAGTCGCAGGATCTTTACACTGAAGCTTTCTTT CAISESQDLYTEAFF
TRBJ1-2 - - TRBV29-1 TGCAGCGTTGAAGATCCAGGGTCAGGGCATGGTGTATTCAATGGCTACACCTTC CSVEDPGSGHGVFNGYTF
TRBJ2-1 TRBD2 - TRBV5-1 TGCGCCAGCAGCCGTAGCGTTTCTAGCGGACTCTCCTACAATGAGCAGTTCTTC CASSRSVSSGLSYNEQFF
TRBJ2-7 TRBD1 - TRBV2 TGTGCCAGCACAGGACAGGCCCTCGCCTACGAGCAGTACTTC CASTGQALAYEQYF
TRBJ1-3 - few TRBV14 TGTGCCAGCAGCGCCCGGGGGGCTGTTGGAAACACCATATATTTT CASSARGAVGNTIYF
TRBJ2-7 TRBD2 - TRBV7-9 TGTGCCAGCAGCCGGACACCGGGGGGGTACGAGCAGTACTTC CASSRTPGGYEQYF
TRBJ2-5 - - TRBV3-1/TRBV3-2 TGTGCCAGCAGCCAAGCTAAGCGGATAGAGGAGACCCAGTACTTC CASSQAKRIEETQYF
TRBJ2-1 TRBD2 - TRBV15 TGTGCCACCAGCAGACTAGCGGGAACGAATGAGCAGTTCTTC CATSRLAGTNEQFF
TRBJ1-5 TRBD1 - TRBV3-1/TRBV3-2 TGTGCCAGCAGCCTCGGACAGGGCTTGTTGGGAAGCAATCAGCCCCAGCATTTT CASSLGQGLLGSNQPQHF
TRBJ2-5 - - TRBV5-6 TGTGCCAGCAGCTTGTCGGGTTCGGAGACCCAGTACTTC CASSLSGSETQYF
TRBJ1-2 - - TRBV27 TGTGCCAGCAGTCCTCTTTACCTAGCCTATGGCTACACCTTC CASSPLYLAYGYTF
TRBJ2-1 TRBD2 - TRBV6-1 TGTGCCAGCAGTGAAGTCGGTAGCGGGGGGTACAATGAGCAGTTCTTC CASSEVGSGGYNEQFF
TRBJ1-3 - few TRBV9 TGTGCCAGCAGCCCCTCCTTAGGAGTGACAAACACCATATATTTT CASSPSLGVTNTIYF
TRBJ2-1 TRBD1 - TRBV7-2 TGTGCCAGCAGCCACGGACAGGGTTCCCTCTCCTACAATGAGCAGTTCTTC CASSHGQGSLSYNEQFF
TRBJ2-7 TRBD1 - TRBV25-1 TGTGCCAGCAGTCATCAGGACAGGGGGGCCGAGCAGTACTTC CASSHQDRGAEQYF
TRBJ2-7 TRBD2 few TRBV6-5 TGTGCCAGCAGCCCCCCGGGGGGATACGAGCAGTACTTC CASSPPGGYEQYF
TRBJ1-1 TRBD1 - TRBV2 TGTGCCAGCAGGACCGGGACAGCTTACTATGAAGCTTTCTTT CASRTGTAYYEAFF
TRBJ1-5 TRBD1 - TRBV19 TGTGCCAGTAGTAAATTGGACAGGGAAAATCAGCCCCAGCATTTT CASSKLDRENQPQHF
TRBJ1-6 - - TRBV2 TGTGCCAGCAGAGATTTTGGAGGTTCACCCCTCCACTTT CASRDFGGSPLHF
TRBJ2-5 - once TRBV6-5 TGTGCCAGCAGTTACTCTGGCAGCCAAGAGACCCAGTACTTC CASSYSGSQETQYF
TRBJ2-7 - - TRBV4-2 TGTGCCAGCAGCCCTACCCGGAGCACCCTAGCAACCTCCTACGAGCAGTACTTC CASSPTRSTLATSYEQYF
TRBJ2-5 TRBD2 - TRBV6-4 TGTGCCAGCATCCGCTCCCAACTAGCGGGCGGGGAGACCCAGTACTTC CASIRSQLAGGETQYF
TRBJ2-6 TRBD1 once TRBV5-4 TGTGCCAGCAGCTTAAGGGGGCGCGTCTCTGGGGCCAACGTCCTGACTTTC CASSLRGRVSGANVLTF
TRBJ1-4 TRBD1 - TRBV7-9 TGTGCCAGCAGCGGAACGGGACAGCCTAATGAAAAACTGTTTTTT CASSGTGQPNEKLFF
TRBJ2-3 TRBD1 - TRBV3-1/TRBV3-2 TGTGCCAGCAGCCAACCGGGACAGGGGGGTCCGAGAGCGGATACGCAGTATTTT CASSQPGQGGPRADTQYF
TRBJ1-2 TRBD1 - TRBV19 TGTGCCAGTAGTGGGACAGACCTCTTTGACTACACCTTC CASSGTDLFDYTF
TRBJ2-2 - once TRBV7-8 TGTGCCAGCAGCTTCGGGGGGGAGCTGTTTTTT CASSFGGELFF
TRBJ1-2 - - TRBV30 TGTGCCTGGAACAGGGCCACGGGCGGCTACACCTTC CAWNRATGGYTF
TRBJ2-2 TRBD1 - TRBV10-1 TGCGCCAGCAGTGAAGGGACAGGGCCCACCGGGGAGCTGTTTTTT CASSEGTGPTGELFF